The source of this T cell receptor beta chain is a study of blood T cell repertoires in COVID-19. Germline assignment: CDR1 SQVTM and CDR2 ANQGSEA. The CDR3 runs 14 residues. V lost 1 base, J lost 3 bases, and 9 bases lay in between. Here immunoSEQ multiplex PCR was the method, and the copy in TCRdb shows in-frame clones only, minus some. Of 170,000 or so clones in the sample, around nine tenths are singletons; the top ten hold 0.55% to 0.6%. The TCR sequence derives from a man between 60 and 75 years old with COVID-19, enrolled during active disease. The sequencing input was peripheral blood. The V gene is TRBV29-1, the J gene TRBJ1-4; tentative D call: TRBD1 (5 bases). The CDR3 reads CSVEGTGANEKLFF. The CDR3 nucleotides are TGCAGCGTTGAAGGAACAGGAGCTAATGAAAAACTGTTTTTT.